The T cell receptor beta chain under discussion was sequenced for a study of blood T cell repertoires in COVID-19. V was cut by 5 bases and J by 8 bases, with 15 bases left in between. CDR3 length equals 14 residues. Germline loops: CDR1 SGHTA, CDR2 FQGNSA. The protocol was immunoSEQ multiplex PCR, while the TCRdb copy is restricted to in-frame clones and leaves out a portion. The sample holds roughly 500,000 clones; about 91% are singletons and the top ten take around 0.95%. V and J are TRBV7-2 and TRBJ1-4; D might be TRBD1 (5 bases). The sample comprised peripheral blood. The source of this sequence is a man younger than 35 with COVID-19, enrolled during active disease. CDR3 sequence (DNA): TGTGCCAGCAGCCCAAGGAGGGGCTGGGAAAAACTGTTTTTT. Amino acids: CASSPRRGWEKLFF. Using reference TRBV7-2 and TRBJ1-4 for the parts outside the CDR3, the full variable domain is GAGVSQSPSNKVTEKGKDVELRCDPISGHTALYWYRQSLGQGLEFLIYFQGNSAPDKSGLPSDRFSAERTGGSVSTLTIQRTQQEDSAVYLCASSPRRGWEKLFFGSGTQLSVL.